Given below is one T cell receptor beta chain in context. The antigen it binds to is not known. No much larger clone exists at a distance of one base, and base qualities are not known. Whole blood was collected in K2EDTA tubes by collaborating institutions according to the institutions' own protocols. For TCRbeta analysis, collaborator samples were shipped as frozen whole blood, as isolated PBMCs, or as DNA extracted from either sample type. These data originate in a study of blood T cell repertoires in COVID-19 (dated by TCRdb to about 2020). About the full investigation: The collaborator samples originated in the United States, Italy and Spain and spanned the acute and convalescent phases of COVID-19. The prospective study material was composed of cDNA or gDNA derived from T cells, B-cell-depleted T cells, or PBMCs. Subjects who had been exposed to COVID-19, were actively infected with it, or had recovered from it provided the deeply sampled blood TCRbeta repertoires that made up the dataset. A freely available public database, intended as a resource for researchers studying the immune response to SARS-CoV-2, is where the repertoires were released. Samples were obtained from the ongoing ImmuneRACE study (first 160 participants) and from 1,254 subjects provided by 6 global collaborators. Nearly every sample came with metadata listing a de-identified subject ID, COVID-19 status, age in years and sex. Where HLA class I and class II types were available, the types were taken from metadata supplied by the sample provider, not from assay-based typing. Overall study results and their limits: The amount of clinical and demographic metadata varied by source and participant and was provided uncurated.

TCRbeta CDR3 regions were amplified from genomic DNA by means of the immunoSEQ Assay, a bias-controlled multiplex PCR. The original methods were these. Nucleated cell counts per sample were estimated from amplification of reference gene primers within the assay. Sequence reads were collapsed and filtered to measure the absolute abundance of every unique TCRbeta CDR3 rearrangement. For each sample, productive Simpson clonality was calculated by taking the square root of Simpson's diversity index across productive rearrangements. In TCRdb, the immuneACCESS table is reduced to in-frame sequences with V and J assigned. These tables do not hold every clone; where another copy was compared, an unresolved V gene accounts for under half, and the others remain unexplained. That table is the source of V, J and clone size, and D and trimming were worked out from the DNA. Recorded for this sample are about 25,000 clones; around 88% of them occurred a single time. The ten most abundant clones make up around 15% of the sample.

The clonotype was recovered from a man between 65 and 85 years old with acute or convalescent COVID-19. The material sequenced was peripheral blood.

The DNA is as follows: TGCGCCAGCAGCTCCTCGGGACAGGGGTTCACAGATACGCAGTATTTT. This yields the protein CASSSSGQGFTDTQYF. The chain employs TRBV5-1 and TRBJ2-3; TRBD1 matches 10 bases in the middle. Counted from cysteine to phenylalanine, this CDR3 has 16 amino acids. Just CDR3 DNA is preserved here, 48 bases in frame from base 1. V lost 3 bases and J lost 2 bases, and the count of bases not matched to a germline gene is 6. CDR1 and CDR2 are drawn from the germline V gene: SGHRS, YFSETQ.